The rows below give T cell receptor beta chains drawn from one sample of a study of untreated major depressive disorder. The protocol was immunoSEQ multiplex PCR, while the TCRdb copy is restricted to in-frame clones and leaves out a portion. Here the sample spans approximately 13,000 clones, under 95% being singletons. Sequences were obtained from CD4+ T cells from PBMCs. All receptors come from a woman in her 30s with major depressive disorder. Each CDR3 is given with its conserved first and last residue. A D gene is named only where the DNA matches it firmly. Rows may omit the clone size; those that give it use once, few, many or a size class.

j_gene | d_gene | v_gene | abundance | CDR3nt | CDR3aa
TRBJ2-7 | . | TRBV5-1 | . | TGCGCCAGCAGCTTCGGGGGTCACGAGCAGTACTTC | CASSFGGHEQYF
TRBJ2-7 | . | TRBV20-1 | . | TGCAGTGCTAGAGGCGGCTACGAGCAGTACTTC | CSARGGYEQYF
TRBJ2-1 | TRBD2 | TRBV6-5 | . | TGTGCCAGCAGTTACTCCGCGGGAGGGCCAATTAACCTGTTCTTC | CASSYSAGGPINLFF
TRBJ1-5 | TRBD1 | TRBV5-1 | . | TGCGCCAGCAGCGATAGGGACAGGGTGAAGGGTCAGCCCCAGCATTTT | CASSDRDRVKGQPQHF
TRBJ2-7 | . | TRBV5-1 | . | TGCGCCAGCAGCTTCGATCTTGATTACGAGCAGTACTTC | CASSFDLDYEQYF
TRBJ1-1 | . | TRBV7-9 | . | TGTGCCAGCAGCTTAGGCGGGGTTGTGGGTCAGGCTTTCTTT | CASSLGGVVGQAFF
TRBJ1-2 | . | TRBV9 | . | TGTGCCAGCAGCGCGTCCCTGCAGGGGTGGAACTATGGCTACACCTTC | CASSASLQGWNYGYTF
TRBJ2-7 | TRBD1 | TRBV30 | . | TGTGCCTGGAGTGGGGACAGGGGGCATGAGGAGCAGTACTTC | CAWSGDRGHEEQYF
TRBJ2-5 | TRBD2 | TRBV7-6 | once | TGTGCCAGCAGCTTAGCGGCCAGCGGGAGGGGAGAGACCCAGTACTTC | CASSLAASGRGETQYF
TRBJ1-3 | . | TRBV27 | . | TGTGCCAGCAGTTTATCGGAGCAACCTGGAAACACCATATATTTT | CASSLSEQPGNTIYF
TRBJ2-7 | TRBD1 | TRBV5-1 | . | TGCGCCAGCGGGACAGGTTTTACCTACGAGCAGTACTTC | CASGTGFTYEQYF
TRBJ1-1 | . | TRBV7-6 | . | TGTGCCAGCAGCTTAGGGGCCGGCACTGAAGCTTTCTTT | CASSLGAGTEAFF
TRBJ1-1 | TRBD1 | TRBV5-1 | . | TGCGCCAGCAGCTTAAGGACAGGGGGAAACACTGAAGCTTTCTTT | CASSLRTGGNTEAFF
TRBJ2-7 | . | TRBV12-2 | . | TGTGCAAGTCGCGCCCAGGGTTACGAGCAGTACTTC | CASRAQGYEQYF
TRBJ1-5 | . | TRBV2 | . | TGTGCCAGCAGTCCGATCCTCCAACAGGGTTATAGCAATCAGCCCCAGCATTTT | CASSPILQQGYSNQPQHF
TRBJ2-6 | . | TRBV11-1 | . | TGTGCCAGCAGCTTAGCCAGCAGAGCTAGGGCCAACGTCCTGACTTTC | CASSLASRARANVLTF
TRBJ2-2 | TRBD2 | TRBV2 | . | TGTGCCAGCAGTCGAGACCGGGAGGCGGTGTGGGCCGGGGAGCTGTTTTTT | CASSRDREAVWAGELFF
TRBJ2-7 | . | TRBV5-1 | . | TGCGCCAGCAGCTCCTGGCCTAAGGGGAGACCCTACGAGCAGTACTTC | CASSSWPKGRPYEQYF
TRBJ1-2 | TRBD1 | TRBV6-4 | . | TGTGCCAGCAGTGAGGGACAGACCATCTATGGCTACACCTTC | CASSEGQTIYGYTF
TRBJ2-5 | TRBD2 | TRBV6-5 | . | TGTGCCAGCAGCCCGGGTAGCGGGAGCCTTAAGACCCAGTACTTC | CASSPGSGSLKTQYF
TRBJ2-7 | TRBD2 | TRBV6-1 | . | TGTGCCAGCACGCTAATGGCGGGAGGGCCCTACGAGCAGTACTTC | CASTLMAGGPYEQYF
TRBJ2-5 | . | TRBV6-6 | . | TGTGCCAGCAGCCATGACGGGACCCAGTACTTC | CASSHDGTQYF
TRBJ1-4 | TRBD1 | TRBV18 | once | TGTGCCAGCTCACAAGGACAGGGCTTTTGGGAAAAACTGTTTTTT | CASSQGQGFWEKLFF
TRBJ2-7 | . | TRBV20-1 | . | TGCAGTGCTAGAGATGGACAGGAGCAGTACTTC | CSARDGQEQYF
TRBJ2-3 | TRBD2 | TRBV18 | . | TGTGCCAGCTCACCCGTAGCGGGGCCCGGCACAGATACGCAGTATTTT | CASSPVAGPGTDTQYF
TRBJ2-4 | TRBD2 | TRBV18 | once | TGTGCCAGCTCACCTCACGTGGGGGGGTTGGACATTCAGTACTTC | CASSPHVGGLDIQYF
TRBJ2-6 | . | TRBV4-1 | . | TGCGCCAGCAGCCAATATCATGGTTCAGGGAGCTCTGGGGCCAACGTCCTGACTTTC | CASSQYHGSGSSGANVLTF
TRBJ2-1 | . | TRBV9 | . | TGTGCCAGCAGCGTAGAACAGCTCGTCTCCTACAATGAGCAGTTCTTC | CASSVEQLVSYNEQFF
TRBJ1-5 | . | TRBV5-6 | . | TGTGCCAGCAGCATTGCAGGGGATCTGGGCAATCAGCCCCAGCATTTT | CASSIAGDLGNQPQHF
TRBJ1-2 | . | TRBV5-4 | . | TGTGCCAGCAGCTTGGGCGTGGGTAGGGATGGCTACACCTTC | CASSLGVGRDGYTF
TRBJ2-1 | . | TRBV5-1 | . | TGCGCCAGCAGCTTGGAAGCGGTCTCCTACAATGAGCAGTTCTTC | CASSLEAVSYNEQFF
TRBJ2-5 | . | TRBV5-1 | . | TGCGCCAGCAGCTTGGTTCCCGCTCAAGAGACCCAGTACTTC | CASSLVPAQETQYF
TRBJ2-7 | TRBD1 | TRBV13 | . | TGTGCCAGCAGCCCAGGGGGCGAGCAGTACTTC | CASSPGGEQYF
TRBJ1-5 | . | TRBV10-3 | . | TGTGCCATCAGTCCCTCGGGGAGCAGCAATCAGCCCCAGCATTTT | CAISPSGSSNQPQHF
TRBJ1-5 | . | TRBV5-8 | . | TGTGCCAGCAGCTTGAACCACAATCAGCCCCAGCATTTT | CASSLNHNQPQHF
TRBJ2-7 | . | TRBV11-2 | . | TGTGCCAGCAGCTTTGGCCCGGGCCTGCCCTCTTACGAGCAGTACTTC | CASSFGPGLPSYEQYF
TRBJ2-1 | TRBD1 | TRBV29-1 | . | TGCAGCGTCCAAGACAGGGGGAGTATAATGGGGCAGTTCTTC | CSVQDRGSIMGQFF
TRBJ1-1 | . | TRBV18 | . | TGTGCCAGCTCACCCCCTGTAGGCTATGAAGCTTTCTTT | CASSPPVGYEAFF
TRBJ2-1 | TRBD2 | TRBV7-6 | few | TGTGCCAGCAGCTTACCGGTCGTAAGCGGGACTAGCGTTTACAATGAGCAGTTCTTC | CASSLPVVSGTSVYNEQFF
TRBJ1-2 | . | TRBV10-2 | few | TGCGCCAGCCACTTGGATATTACGGTGGTCGATGGCTACACCTTC | CASHLDITVVDGYTF
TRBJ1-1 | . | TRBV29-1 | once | TGCAGCGTTGGGGCGGTAGAAGCTTTCTTT | CSVGAVEAFF
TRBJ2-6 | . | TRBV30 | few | TGTGCCTGGAGTGTACGCGCGGGATTCTCTGGGGCCAACGTCCTGACTTTC | CAWSVRAGFSGANVLTF
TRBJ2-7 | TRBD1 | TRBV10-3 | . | TGTGCCATCAGGCAAGGGACAGGGGCGCCAGGTACCTACGAGCAGTACTTC | CAIRQGTGAPGTYEQYF
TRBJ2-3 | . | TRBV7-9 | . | TGTGCCAGCAGCTCTACGGCAGATACGCAGTATTTT | CASSSTADTQYF
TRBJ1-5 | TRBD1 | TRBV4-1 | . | TGCGCCAGCAGCCAAGGTCAGGGGGGGAATCAGCCCCAGCATTTT | CASSQGQGGNQPQHF
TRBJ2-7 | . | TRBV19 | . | TGTGCCAGTACTGGGGCAAGAACCTACGAGCAGTACTTC | CASTGARTYEQYF